This T cell receptor beta chain originates from a study of human T cells and chemical hapten exposure. General observations from the study: DPC sensitization produced no change in TCRs with frequency above 1 in 1000.

Time point reported: patch test 2, 6 weeks after DPC sensitization. Stated treatment: therapeutic diphenylcyclopropenone sensitization with weekly scalp DPC. Donors were 18 to 70-year-old alopecia patients suitable for DPC. TCRdb ran MiXCR on the RACE reads and lists one entry per CDR3 protein. This table has some 71,000 distinct CDR3 sequences, about a tenth appearing once. The germline V gene encodes CDR1 SNHLY and CDR2 FYNNEI. This CDR3 is 14 amino acids long. The ends were cut back, 3 bases at V and 0 bases at J, with 6 bases in the middle. This clonotype was seen ten or more times. Its antigen remains unidentified.

The sequencing used whole blood, collected in connection with sensitization to the hapten diphenylcyclopropenone (DPC). This clonotype was obtained from a woman aged 50 to 65 with alopecia areata. Some clones in this sample may be carry-over from other donors' samples. J is TRBJ2-1 and V is TRBV2; TRBD2 might be the D (5 bases). DNA of the CDR3: TGTGCCAGCAGTGACGGGGTCTCCTACAATGAGCAGTTCTTC. Translated, it gives CASSDGVSYNEQFF.